A selection of T cell receptor beta chains follows, all from one sample in a study of patients and donors after allogeneic stem cell transplantation. TCRdb re-called the RT-PCR reads through MiXCR, storing one row per CDR3 protein. The repertoire holds some 2,600 distinct CDR3 sequences, with approximately 7.9% as singletons. Sequenced sample: blood, either unsorted or a sorted T cell fraction (not recorded which). The receptors were gathered from a human donor who was either an allogeneic HSCT recipient or a stem cell or donor lymphocyte infusion donor (not recorded which). It is not recorded whose cells these are; they may come from a transplant donor. Each CDR3 is given with its conserved first and last residue. Each record gives: V gene, clone size, J gene, D gene, CDR3 protein, CDR3 DNA. The D gene is left open where the match is weak. The size field is filled for only some rows; it gives once, few, many or a size class.

>TRBV7-7|few|TRBJ2-1|NA
CASSSGSYNEQFF
TGTGCCAGCAGCTCCGGGAGCTACAATGAGCAGTTCTTC
>TRBV7-2|medium-sized|TRBJ1-4|NA
CASSLGTANEKLFF
TGTGCCAGCAGCTTAGGGACGGCGAATGAAAAACTGTTTTTT
>TRBV6-2/TRBV6-3|few|TRBJ2-6|TRBD2
CAIQGLAGVSGANVLTF
TGTGCCATCCAAGGACTAGCGGGAGTGTCAGGGGCCAACGTCCTGACTTTC
>TRBV7-3|medium-sized|TRBJ2-1|NA
CASSLSGRSYNEQFF
TGTGCCAGCAGCTTAAGTGGGAGGTCCTACAATGAGCAGTTCTTC
>TRBV12-3/TRBV12-4|medium-sized|TRBJ1-6|NA
CASSLHSQDNSPLHF
TGTGCCAGCAGTTTGCACAGTCAAGATAATTCACCCCTCCACTTT
>TRBV24-1|NA|TRBJ2-1|NA
CATSDSGASHNEQFF
TGTGCCACCAGTGATTCCGGCGCATCCCACAATGAGCAGTTCTTC
>TRBV7-9|few|TRBJ1-1|NA
CASSPARLRVTEGIPF
TGTGCCAGCAGCCCAGCTAGGCTACGCGTAACTGAAGGGATTCCTTTT
>TRBV7-8|few|TRBJ1-4|TRBD1
CASSTDRGTNEKLFF
TGTGCCAGCAGCACCGACAGGGGGACTAATGAAAAACTGTTTTTT
>TRBV19|medium-sized|TRBJ2-7|TRBD1
CASSQGQAEEQYF
TGTGCCAGTAGCCAGGGACAGGCTGAAGAGCAGTACTTC
>TRBV4-1|few|TRBJ2-5|NA
CASSQDPFASETQYF
TGCGCCAGCAGCCAAGATCCCTTTGCGTCCGAGACCCAGTACTTC
>TRBV15|large|TRBJ2-1|NA
CATRIAHEQFF
TGTGCCACCAGGATAGCTCATGAGCAGTTCTTC
>TRBV28|medium-sized|TRBJ2-1|TRBD2
CASSLAGNFNEQFF
TGTGCCAGCAGCCTAGCGGGGAATTTCAATGAGCAGTTCTTC
>TRBV5-8|few|TRBJ1-2|NA
CASSFDDIRRDYGYTF
TGTGCCAGCAGCTTTGACGATATCAGAAGGGACTATGGCTACACCTTC
>TRBV27|medium-sized|TRBJ2-7|TRBD1
CASSIDRGEQYF
TGTGCCAGCAGTATCGACAGGGGCGAGCAGTACTTC
>TRBV15|NA|TRBJ2-3|NA
CATSRDTDTQYF
TGTGCCACCAGCAGAGACACAGATACGCAGTATTTT
>TRBV5-5|large|TRBJ2-3|NA
CASSLRRGSTDTQYF
TGTGCCAGCAGCTTGCGGCGGGGTAGCACAGATACGCAGTATTTT
>TRBV28|NA|TRBJ2-2|NA
CATRGGINTGELFF
TGTGCCACCCGGGGCGGTATAAACACCGGGGAGCTGTTTTTT
>TRBV7-9|NA|TRBJ2-2|TRBD1
CASSAPGQRTGELFF
TGTGCCAGCAGCGCTCCGGGACAGCGCACCGGGGAGCTGTTTTTT
>TRBV7-9|medium-sized|TRBJ2-7|NA
CASSPPSGYEQYF
TGTGCCAGCAGCCCTCCGAGCGGCTACGAGCAGTACTTC
>TRBV27|few|TRBJ1-2|TRBD1
CASSRSDRVYGYTF
TGTGCCAGCAGTAGATCGGACAGGGTCTATGGCTACACCTTC
>TRBV5-1|hyperexpanded|TRBJ1-1|TRBD1
CASSLAGTGNTEAFF
TGCGCCAGCAGCTTGGCTGGGACAGGGAACACTGAAGCTTTCTTT
>TRBV2|few|TRBJ2-1|NA
CASSPAGSTYNEQFF
TGTGCCAGCAGTCCAGCCGGGAGTACCTACAATGAGCAGTTCTTC
>TRBV20-1|few|TRBJ2-2|NA
CSARDAGELFF
TGCAGTGCTAGAGATGCCGGGGAGCTGTTTTTT
>TRBV20-1|medium-sized|TRBJ2-5|NA
CSAYQKTQYF
TGCAGTGCTTATCAAAAGACCCAGTACTTC
>TRBV27|few|TRBJ1-4|NA
CASSPGDYSREKLFF
TGTGCCAGCAGCCCAGGGGACTACTCGAGGGAAAAACTGTTTTTT
>TRBV27|NA|TRBJ2-1|TRBD2
CASSVRGGTRDEQFF
TGTGCCAGCAGTGTGCGGGGGGGTACTCGGGATGAGCAGTTCTTC
>TRBV29-1|medium-sized|TRBJ2-7|NA
CSVAVGTTKQYF
TGCAGCGTTGCCGTAGGGACGACGAAGCAGTACTTC
>TRBV27|medium-sized|TRBJ2-7|NA
CASSPGTPYEQYF
TGTGCCAGCAGTCCAGGGACACCATACGAGCAGTACTTC
>TRBV7-3|NA|TRBJ2-2|NA
CASSLSTGNTGELFF
TGTGCCAGCAGCTTAAGTACAGGAAACACCGGGGAGCTGTTTTTT
>TRBV24-1|few|TRBJ2-1|NA
CAPGRGNEQFF
TGTGCCCCCGGGCGGGGCAATGAGCAGTTCTTC
>TRBV5-6|NA|TRBJ2-1|NA
CASSPGAYNEQFF
TGTGCCAGCAGTCCAGGCGCGTACAATGAGCAGTTCTTC
>TRBV5-1|medium-sized|TRBJ1-1|NA
CASTPVGNTEAFF
TGCGCCAGCACCCCAGTGGGGAACACTGAAGCTTTCTTT
>TRBV28|few|TRBJ2-6|NA
CASSFAGANVLTF
TGTGCCAGCAGTTTCGCTGGGGCCAACGTCCTGACTTTC
>TRBV12-3/TRBV12-4|NA|TRBJ2-1|TRBD2
CASSQGLAGTEQFF
TGTGCCAGCAGTCAAGGACTAGCGGGAACCGAGCAGTTCTTC
>TRBV5-1|NA|TRBJ1-1|NA
CASMRGLNTEAFF
TGCGCCAGCATGAGGGGCTTGAACACTGAAGCTTTCTTT
>TRBV7-2|medium-sized|TRBJ2-1|NA
CASRWGGNEQFF
TGTGCCAGCAGGTGGGGCGGGAATGAGCAGTTCTTC
>TRBV10-3|medium-sized|TRBJ2-1|TRBD2
CAISESTSGRNEQFF
TGTGCCATCAGTGAGTCCACTAGCGGGAGAAATGAGCAGTTCTTC
>TRBV7-2|medium-sized|TRBJ2-5|TRBD1
CASSPRTGRQETQYF
TGTGCCAGCAGCCCCCGGACAGGGCGGCAAGAGACCCAGTACTTC
>TRBV18|medium-sized|TRBJ2-7|TRBD2
CASSPQAGVGEQYF
TGTGCCAGCTCACCACAAGCGGGAGTTGGCGAGCAGTACTTC
>TRBV7-8|NA|TRBJ2-1|NA
CASSLAYEQFF
TGTGCCAGCAGCTTAGCTTATGAGCAGTTCTTC
>TRBV7-3|medium-sized|TRBJ1-1|NA
CASSLTGDTEAFF
TGTGCCAGCAGCTTAACGGGAGACACTGAAGCTTTCTTT
>TRBV29-1|large|TRBJ2-7|NA
CSVDSYEQYF
TGCAGCGTCGACTCCTACGAGCAGTACTTC
>TRBV18|few|TRBJ2-4|NA
CASSPEMKNIQYF
TGTGCCAGCTCACCCGAGATGAAAAACATTCAGTACTTC
>TRBV20-1|NA|TRBJ1-5|NA
CSVSLQGTNQPQHF
TGCAGTGTTTCCCTCCAGGGGACGAACCAGCCCCAGCATTTT
>TRBV10-3|NA|TRBJ1-2|TRBD1
CAISEARDSYGYTF
TGTGCCATCAGTGAGGCCCGGGACAGTTATGGCTACACCTTC
>TRBV4-3|NA|TRBJ2-1|NA
CASSQDRREQFF
TGCGCCAGCAGCCAAGATCGACGGGAGCAGTTCTTC
>TRBV7-2|NA|TRBJ1-2|TRBD1
CASSPGQAFYGYTF
TGTGCCAGCAGCCCGGGACAGGCCTTCTATGGCTACACCTTC
>TRBV7-2|large|TRBJ2-2|NA
CASSLQGLKNTGELFF
TGTGCCAGCAGCTTACAGGGGCTGAAGAACACCGGGGAGCTGTTTTTT
>TRBV5-5|medium-sized|TRBJ1-5|NA
CASSLEGNSNQPQHF
TGTGCCAGCAGCTTGGAAGGAAATAGCAATCAGCCCCAGCATTTT
>TRBV4-3|NA|TRBJ1-2|TRBD1
CASSQFVQGTYGYTF
TGCGCCAGCAGCCAATTCGTACAGGGGACCTATGGCTACACCTTC
>TRBV10-3|medium-sized|TRBJ2-1|TRBD2
CAISDSVPIAGGRNEQFF
TGTGCCATCAGTGATAGCGTCCCGATAGCGGGAGGCCGTAATGAGCAGTTCTTC
>TRBV11-3|medium-sized|TRBJ2-1|NA
CASSVSGTLNNEQFF
TGTGCCAGCAGCGTTTCCGGGACACTGAACAATGAGCAGTTCTTC
>TRBV5-1|medium-sized|TRBJ2-1|NA
CASSYRDYNEQFF
TGCGCCAGCAGCTACAGGGATTACAATGAGCAGTTCTTC
>TRBV12-5|few|TRBJ2-1|NA
CASGLGLKGMGEQFF
TGTGCTAGTGGTTTGGGATTGAAGGGGATGGGTGAGCAGTTCTTC
>TRBV7-9|few|TRBJ2-5|NA
CASSLEGPRTPTQYF
TGTGCCAGCAGCTTAGAGGGGCCGCGAACCCCGACCCAGTACTTC
>TRBV7-2|large|TRBJ2-1|NA
CASSFNHEQFF
TGTGCCAGCAGCTTTAACCATGAGCAGTTCTTC
>TRBV7-2|NA|TRBJ2-3|NA
CASSPLAVTDTQYF
TGTGCCAGCAGCCCTTTAGCGGTCACAGATACGCAGTATTTT
>TRBV11-3|medium-sized|TRBJ2-1|TRBD2
CASSLGAGGHNEQFF
TGTGCCAGCAGCTTAGGCGCGGGAGGCCACAATGAGCAGTTCTTC